This entry features one T cell receptor beta chain sequence. The data were taken from a study of T cell responses to AZD1222 COVID-19 vaccine. TCRdb keeps only in-frame clones here, not all; method: immunoSEQ multiplex PCR. Of about 120,000 clones listed, around 89% are singletons. Germline CDR1 MNHEY, CDR2 SVGAGI. Trimming removed 7 bases from V and 10 bases from J, with 14 bases in between. The length of the CDR3 is 13 residues. This TCR was recovered from an adult in good health. Sequenced here: peripheral blood, sampled on day 0 of AZD1222 vaccination. This chain uses TRBV6-5 with TRBJ1-6; D is possibly TRBD1 (5 bases). The CDR3 DNA is TGTGCCAGCACCAAACGAGGGGTCTCACCCCTCCACTTT. It encodes CASTKRGVSPLHF.